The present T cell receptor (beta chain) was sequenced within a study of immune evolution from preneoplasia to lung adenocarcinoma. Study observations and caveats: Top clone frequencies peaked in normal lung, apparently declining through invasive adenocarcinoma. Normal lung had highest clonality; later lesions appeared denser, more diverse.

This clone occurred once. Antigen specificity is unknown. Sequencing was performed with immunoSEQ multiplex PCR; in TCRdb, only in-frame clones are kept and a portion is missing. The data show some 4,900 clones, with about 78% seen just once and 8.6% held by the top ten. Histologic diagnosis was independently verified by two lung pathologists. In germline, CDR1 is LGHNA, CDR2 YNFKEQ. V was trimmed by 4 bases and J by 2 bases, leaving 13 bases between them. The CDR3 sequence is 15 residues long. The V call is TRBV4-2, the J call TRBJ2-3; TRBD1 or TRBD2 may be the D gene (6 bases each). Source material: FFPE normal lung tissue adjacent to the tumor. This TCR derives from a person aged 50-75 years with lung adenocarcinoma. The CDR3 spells CASSPEGDATDTQYF. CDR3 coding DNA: TGTGCCAGCAGCCCGGAGGGGGACGCCACAGATACGCAGTATTTT.